The source of this T cell receptor (beta chain) is a study of human T cells and chemical hapten exposure. Per germline, CDR1 LGHNA and CDR2 YNFKEQ. Trimming stripped 2 bases from V and 2 bases from J, with 9 bases between. This CDR3 comprises 14 residues. Via MiXCR, TCRdb re-called the RACE reads, giving one row per CDR3 protein. The profile shows around 42,000 distinct CDR3 sequences, over 10% of them singletons. Time point reported: pre-sensitization, week 0. Treatment defined: therapeutic diphenylcyclopropenone sensitization with weekly scalp DPC. The sample holds many counts of this clonotype. The receptor's source is a woman aged 25 to 39 with alopecia areata. Some clones in this sample may be carry-over from other donors' samples. Sample: whole blood, taken in connection with sensitization to the hapten diphenylcyclopropenone (DPC). This chain connects TRBV4-2 to TRBJ2-5; D is unclear. The CDR3 region is CASSQNTLQETQYF. In DNA form, the CDR3 reads TGTGCCAGCAGCCAAAATACGCTGCAAGAGACCCAGTACTTC.